These T cell receptor beta chains were read from a single sample in a study of radiotherapy plus CTLA-4 blockade in lung cancer. Here immunoSEQ multiplex PCR was the method, and the copy in TCRdb shows in-frame clones only, minus some. This table has 80,000 to 95,000 clones, 80% to 85% appearing once. Specimen: peripheral blood, collected from a patient treated with radiotherapy plus ipilimumab. The receptors were sampled from a human donor with non-small cell lung cancer who had stable disease on radiotherapy plus ipilimumab. The CDR3 runs from the conserved cysteine through the conserved F or W. Each record gives: clone size, V gene, J gene, D gene, CDR3 DNA, CDR3 protein. D genes are given only for firm matches. A row's size may be missing; if present it is once, few, many or a size class.

clone size: .
V gene: TRBV28
J gene: TRBJ1-2
D gene: .
CDR3 DNA: TGTGCCAGCAGTATCAACTATGGCTACACCTTC
CDR3 protein: CASSINYGYTF

clone size: .
V gene: TRBV2
J gene: TRBJ2-1
D gene: TRBD1
CDR3 DNA: TGTGCCAGCAGATTAACCGGGACAGGAGGCAATGAGCAGTTCTTC
CDR3 protein: CASRLTGTGGNEQFF

clone size: .
V gene: TRBV7-3
J gene: TRBJ2-3
D gene: .
CDR3 DNA: TGTGCCAGCAGCCCGACAACTAGCAGCACAGATACGCAGTATTTT
CDR3 protein: CASSPTTSSTDTQYF

clone size: .
V gene: TRBV28
J gene: TRBJ1-3
D gene: .
CDR3 DNA: TGTGCCAGCAGTTTGCCCCCCCCGAACACCATATATTTT
CDR3 protein: CASSLPPPNTIYF

clone size: few
V gene: TRBV6-1
J gene: TRBJ1-1
D gene: TRBD1
CDR3 DNA: TGTGCCAGCAGTGATAGACAGGGCACTGAAGCTTTCTTT
CDR3 protein: CASSDRQGTEAFF

clone size: .
V gene: TRBV6-6
J gene: TRBJ1-1
D gene: TRBD1
CDR3 DNA: TGTGCCAGCAGAAAGACTACCGGGACAGGCGGTACTGAAGCTTTCTTT
CDR3 protein: CASRKTTGTGGTEAFF

clone size: .
V gene: TRBV10-1
J gene: TRBJ2-2
D gene: TRBD2
CDR3 DNA: TGCGCCAGCAGCACCGGGACTAGCGGGACGGACGGGGAGCTGTTTTTT
CDR3 protein: CASSTGTSGTDGELFF

clone size: .
V gene: TRBV5-1
J gene: TRBJ2-5
D gene: TRBD2
CDR3 DNA: TGCGCCAGCAGACCAGGAGCCAGCGGGGCAGGCGAGACCCAGTACTTC
CDR3 protein: CASRPGASGAGETQYF

clone size: .
V gene: TRBV28
J gene: TRBJ1-3
D gene: .
CDR3 DNA: TGTGCCAGCAGCTCAGGAGACTCTGGAAACACCATATATTTT
CDR3 protein: CASSSGDSGNTIYF

clone size: .
V gene: TRBV5-1
J gene: TRBJ2-1
D gene: TRBD1
CDR3 DNA: TGCGCCAGCAGCCCCGGGACAGGCAATGAGCAGTTCTTC
CDR3 protein: CASSPGTGNEQFF

clone size: .
V gene: TRBV6-1
J gene: TRBJ1-3
D gene: .
CDR3 DNA: TGTGCCAGCATAGAACTCGGGAGGGGAAACACCATATATTTT
CDR3 protein: CASIELGRGNTIYF

clone size: .
V gene: TRBV27
J gene: TRBJ2-7
D gene: TRBD1
CDR3 DNA: TGTGCCAGCAGTTACCGGGACAGGGCCTCCGAGCAGTACTTC
CDR3 protein: CASSYRDRASEQYF

clone size: .
V gene: TRBV28
J gene: TRBJ2-1
D gene: TRBD1
CDR3 DNA: TGTGCCAGCAGTTTATCCGGGACAGGGAGCAATGAGCAGTTCTTC
CDR3 protein: CASSLSGTGSNEQFF

clone size: once
V gene: TRBV28
J gene: TRBJ1-1
D gene: .
CDR3 DNA: TGTGCCAGCAGTACGCAGGTCGGCACTGAAGCTTTCTTT
CDR3 protein: CASSTQVGTEAFF

clone size: .
V gene: TRBV7-3
J gene: TRBJ2-2
D gene: .
CDR3 DNA: TGTGCCAGCAGCTTAACCAGTTTTAACACCGGGGAGCTGTTTTTT
CDR3 protein: CASSLTSFNTGELFF

clone size: .
V gene: TRBV9
J gene: TRBJ1-2
D gene: .
CDR3 DNA: TGTGCCAGCAGCGTAGAACCGGGCTATGGCTACACCTTC
CDR3 protein: CASSVEPGYGYTF

clone size: .
V gene: TRBV6-1
J gene: TRBJ2-5
D gene: TRBD2
CDR3 DNA: TGTGCCAGCAGTGAAGCTTCGGGGGGGACCCAGTACTTC
CDR3 protein: CASSEASGGTQYF